The 28 T cell receptor beta chains presented below share a single source sample, sequenced in a study of blood T cell repertoires in COVID-19. Sequencing used immunoSEQ multiplex PCR; TCRdb keeps in-frame clones, though not all of them. The sample shows about 370,000 clones, 80% to 90% of them seen only once. The sequencing sample was made of peripheral blood. Source of these receptors: a woman in her twenties or thirties with COVID-19, enrolled during active disease.

CDR3 region: CASSQTDTDTQYF. The CDR3 DNA is TGTGCCAGCAGTCAAACAGACACAGATACGCAGTATTTT. This sequence joins TRBV6-5 and TRBJ2-3; D unclear. The CDR3 has 13 amino acids. Germline CDR1 is MNHEY and CDR2 is SVGAGI. The V gene lost 5 bases and the J gene lost 2 bases, with 8 bases spanning the gap.

This clone was detected only once. This sequence joins TRBV5-1 and TRBJ2-1; 8 bases match TRBD2. The V segment lost 0 bases and the J segment 7 bases; nucleotides outside the gene matches: 9. The CDR3 sequence is 16 residues long. CDR1 and CDR2 (germline): SGHRS, YFSETQ. Here the CDR3 reads CASSLDRLAGFNEQFF. CDR3 bases: TGCGCCAGCAGCTTGGATCGGCTAGCGGGTTTTAATGAGCAGTTCTTC.

The V and J genes are TRBV14 and TRBJ2-7; D perhaps matches TRBD2 (6 bases). The CDR3 consists of 13 residues. Per the germline V gene, CDR1 is SGHDN and CDR2 is FVKESK. The V gene lost 7 bases and the J gene lost 7 bases, with 17 bases spanning the gap. CDR3 DNA sequence: TGTGCCAGCAACCAGTGGGGGGTGAAGGAGCAGTACTTC. Translating gives CASNQWGVKEQYF.

The V gene is TRBV11-2, the J gene TRBJ1-2; TRBD1 aligns across 8 bases. The J segment lost 6 bases and the V segment lost 5 bases, leaving 8 bases of the junction unmatched. The CDR3 sequence is 14 residues long. Per the germline V gene, CDR1 is SGHAT and CDR2 is FQNNGV. The CDR3 loop is CASSTGGTPNGYTF. The CDR3 nucleotides read TGTGCCAGCAGCACAGGGGGGACCCCAAATGGCTACACCTTC.

In its sample, this clone was seen a few times. The rearrangement joins TRBV29-1 to TRBJ1-3; 7 bases map to TRBD1. Germline V gene sequence: CDR1 SQVTM, CDR2 ANQGSEA. V shed 3 bases and J 7 bases; nucleotides not matched to a gene: 3. The CDR3 length is 12 residues. The CDR3 region has the DNA TGCAGCGTTGACAGGGGGAGGAACACCATATATTTT. Translating gives CSVDRGRNTIYF.

This clone has at least ten counts. This chain uses TRBV15 with TRBJ2-3; the match to TRBD2 covers 11 bases. Germline loops: CDR1 LNHNV, CDR2 YYDKDF (reference sequence). V lost 0 bases and J lost 4; bases outside the gene matches: 6. The CDR3 loop spans 17 amino acids. CDR3 bases: TGTGCCACCAGCAGAGATCCTAGCGGGGGGATCCCAGATACGCAGTATTTT. Encoded protein: CATSRDPSGGIPDTQYF.

Points on this clone: Distinct nucleotide sequences in the sample also encode this CDR3. V gene TRBV4-3 combines with J gene TRBJ1-1; D is perhaps TRBD1 (5 bases). The V end lost 0 bases, the J end lost 4 bases, and 12 bases lay between the germline ends. Germline lookup yields CDR1 LGHNA and CDR2 YSLEER. The CDR3 is made up of 15 amino acids. The CDR3 DNA is TGCGCCAGCAGCCAAGAGGGGCAGGGTGGCACTGAAGCTTTCTTT. This gives the protein CASSQEGQGGTEAFF.

The rearrangement links TRBV6-5 to TRBJ2-7; the D is unclear. V lost 5 bases and J 5 bases, leaving 13 bases between the germline ends. Germline V gene lookup returns CDR1 MNHEY and CDR2 SVGAGI. The CDR3 totals 13 residues. As DNA, the CDR3 is TGTGCCAGCAGTCGGAACAGTAATCACGAGCAGTACTTC. This translates into CASSRNSNHEQYF.

This clone was seen a few times. The chain uses TRBV19 and TRBJ1-1; unclear D gene. Germline V gives CDR1 LNHDA, CDR2 SQIVND (reference sequence). The CDR3 consists of 15 residues. The V end was cut by 6 bases, the J end by 2 bases, with 16 bases between. The CDR3 bases are TGTGCCAGTAGCCAAGACGGGGATTTAAACACTGAAGCTTTCTTT. Protein sequence: CASSQDGDLNTEAFF.

The chain employs TRBV28 and TRBJ1-2, with 9 positions matching TRBD1. Germline-derived CDR1 and CDR2 are MDHEN and SYDVKM. This CDR3 has 15 amino acids. Trimming removed 0 bases from V and 6 bases from J; junction bases left unmatched: 5. This chain's CDR3 is CASSLWDRGGNGYTF. The CDR3 region has the DNA TGTGCCAGCAGTTTATGGGACAGGGGTGGTAATGGCTACACCTTC.

The chain links TRBV5-1 to TRBJ1-4, with TRBD1 identical over 7 bases. V was clipped by 8 bases and J by 0 bases; unmatched bases: 16. Germline V gives CDR1 SGHRS, CDR2 YFSETQ. This CDR3 region has 18 residues. The CDR3 loop reads CARGGSYRDSATNEKLFF. The CDR3 DNA reads TGCGCCAGAGGAGGATCCTACCGGGACAGTGCAACTAATGAAAAACTGTTTTTT.

The chain uses TRBV19 and TRBJ1-5; D perhaps matches TRBD1 (5 bases). Trimming cost V 4 bases and J 4 bases, with 14 bases left between them. The CDR3 covers 15 residues. Germline-derived CDR1 and CDR2 are LNHDA and SQIVND (reference sequence). The chain's CDR3 is CASSTQRQINQPQHF. The CDR3 DNA is TGTGCCAGTAGTACCCAGCGACAGATTAATCAGCCCCAGCATTTT.

The chain is built from TRBV4-3 and TRBJ1-2; 11 nucleotides match TRBD1. The CDR3 runs to 17 residues. CDR1 and CDR2 from the germline V gene are LGHNA and YSLEER. V lost 11 bases, J lost 3 bases, and 17 bases stayed unmatched. The CDR3 DNA reads TGCGCCTACTTAGATACGGACAGGGGGCGAGTGGACTATGGCTACACCTTC. This codes for CAYLDTDRGRVDYGYTF.

The chain combines TRBV3-1 (or the pseudogene TRBV3-2) with TRBJ1-2; a weak D match, TRBD1 (5 bases). Germline lookup yields CDR1 LGHDT and CDR2 YNNKEL (reference sequence). Trimming took off 2 bases at V and 5 bases at J, with 9 bases between the two ends. The CDR3 has 13 amino acids. CDR3 region: CASSQPRGYGYTF. In DNA form, the CDR3 reads TGTGCCAGCAGCCAACCAAGGGGTTATGGCTACACCTTC.

Concerning this clone: At one end, the junction sequence differs from germline, possibly due to a read error. CDR3 in amino acids: CASSGTAPGVHF. The DNA of the CDR3 is TGTGCCAGCAGCGGAACAGCGCCGGGAGTACACTTC. The chain employs TRBV7-9 and TRBJ2-4, with D maybe TRBD2 (6 bases). This CDR3 is built from 12 residues. The germline CDR1 and CDR2 sequences are SEHNR and FQNEAQ (reference sequence).

This sequence joins TRBV5-1 and TRBJ1-1; TRBD1 aligns across 10 bases. In germline, CDR1 is SGHRS, CDR2 YFSETQ. The CDR3 is 14 residues long. V trimming: 3 bases; J trimming: 1 base; junction bases outside the gene matches: 0. The CDR3 protein is CASSWDRGNTEAFF. The CDR3, as DNA: TGCGCCAGCAGCTGGGACAGGGGGAACACTGAAGCTTTCTTT. Combining the CDR3 with reference TRBV5-1 and TRBJ1-1 gives the whole variable domain KAGVTQTPRYLIKTRGQQVTLSCSPISGHRSVSWYQQTPGQGLQFLFEYFSETQRNKGNFPGRFSGRQFSNSRSEMNVSTLELGDSALYLCASSWDRGNTEAFFGQGTRLTVV.

This rearrangement joins TRBV9 to TRBJ1-4; the match to TRBD1 covers 9 bases. CDR3 length: 15 amino acids. Trimming cost V 3 bases and J 8 bases; bases outside gene matches: 8. Germline-derived CDR1 and CDR2 are SGDLS and YYNGEE. CDR3 sequence reads: CASSEGQGLQEKLFF. Here the CDR3 DNA reads TGTGCCAGCAGCGAGGGACAGGGACTCCAAGAAAAACTGTTTTTT.

The chain recombines TRBV7-2 with TRBJ2-1; the D gene is possibly TRBD1 (5 bases). The V end lost 5 bases, the J end lost 0 bases, and 14 bases lay between the germline ends. Germline V gene sequence: CDR1 SGHTA, CDR2 FQGNSA. This CDR3 region has 16 residues. The CDR3 is CASSLTGRASYNEQFF. CDR3 in DNA: TGTGCCAGCAGCCTTACCGGCAGGGCCTCCTACAATGAGCAGTTCTTC.

V gene TRBV3-1 (or the pseudogene TRBV3-2) combines with J gene TRBJ2-5; 11 nucleotides align to TRBD2. The CDR3 has 17 residues. Losses at the gene ends were 0 bases for V and 9 bases for J; bases not matched to a gene: 12. CDR1 and CDR2 from the germline V gene are LGHDT and YNNKEL (reference sequence). CDR3: CASSQEVSSGGYGAQYF. DNA for the CDR3: TGTGCCAGCAGCCAAGAAGTGTCTAGCGGGGGGTATGGGGCCCAGTACTTC.

The CDR3 coding sequence is TGTGCCAGCGTCTCAAGGACAGGGGATAGCTACACCTTC. This gives the protein CASVSRTGDSYTF. The rearrangement links TRBV3-1 (or the pseudogene TRBV3-2) to TRBJ1-2, with TRBD1 matching over 9 bases. The J segment lost 9 bases and the V segment lost 8 bases, leaving 10 bases of the junction unmatched. Germline V lookup: CDR1 LGHDT, CDR2 YNNKEL (reference sequence). The CDR3 is 13 residues long.

The chain carries TRBV7-9 and TRBJ2-1, with 8 bases fitting TRBD1. After removal of 7 bases from V and 9 bases from J, the junction contained 11 bases not matched to a gene. CDR1 and CDR2 from the germline V gene are SEHNR and FQNEAQ (reference sequence). The CDR3 covers 14 residues. CDR3 DNA sequence: TGTGCCAGCATCAAAGCAGGGGGCTACGGTGAGCAGTTCTTC. Its protein is CASIKAGGYGEQFF.

The chain couples TRBV11-2 to TRBJ2-5; 8 bases align to TRBD1. The CDR3 totals 16 residues. The junction had 8 bases not matched to a gene; V was cut back by 5 bases and J by 0 bases. Per the germline V gene, CDR1 is SGHAT and CDR2 is FQNNGV. The CDR3 DNA sequence: TGTGCCAGCAGCCAAAACAGGGGGGTAGACCAAGAGACCCAGTACTTC. This encodes CASSQNRGVDQETQYF.

The chain uses TRBV30 and TRBJ2-5; tentative D call: TRBD1 (5 bases). V was pared by 2 bases and J by 4 bases, with 11 bases between. CDR1 and CDR2 from the germline V gene are GTSNPN and SVGIG (reference sequence). This CDR3 has 13 amino acids. The CDR3 nucleotides are TGTGCCTGGAGTCTGGGGCCGGCAGAGACCCAGTACTTC. Encoded protein: CAWSLGPAETQYF.

V is TRBV7-9 and J is TRBJ2-7; no clear D. Germline CDR1 reads SEHNR; CDR2 reads FQNEAQ (reference sequence). V lost 1 base to trimming and J lost 2 bases, with 6 bases between them. The length of the CDR3 is 13 residues. The CDR3 DNA follows: TGTGCCAGCAGCTTAGTTGAGGCCTACGAGCAGTACTTC. This codes for CASSLVEAYEQYF.

This rearrangement joins TRBV14 to TRBJ2-1, with TRBD2 identical over 7 bases. CDR3 length: 15 amino acids. V shed 4 bases and J 7 bases; nucleotides not matched to a gene: 10. The V gene's germline CDR1 is SGHDN and CDR2 FVKESK. The CDR3 DNA reads TGTGCCAGCAGCCCCCGGACTAGGCGTTGGAATGAGCAGTTCTTC. This gives the protein CASSPRTRRWNEQFF.

This chain links TRBV7-9 with TRBJ2-7; 9 nucleotides match TRBD2. V shed 5 bases and J 4 bases; nucleotides not matched to a gene: 18. The CDR3 totals 18 residues. In germline, CDR1 is SEHNR, CDR2 FQNEAQ (reference sequence). DNA of the CDR3: TGTGCCAGCAGCCCACCACCCAGGCTAGCGGGGCAGTTGTACGAGCAGTACTTC. Translating it yields CASSPPPRLAGQLYEQYF.

V gene TRBV6-5 combines with J gene TRBJ1-3, with 10 bases fitting TRBD1. Per germline, CDR1 MNHEY and CDR2 SVGAGI. CDR3 length: 15 residues. With 6 bases clipped from V and 4 bases from J, the junction kept 6 bases outside the gene matches. In DNA, the CDR3 is TGTGCCAGCAGGACGACAGGGGGCAGAGGAAACACCATATATTTT. Protein: CASRTTGGRGNTIYF.

There are a few counts of this clone. The CDR3 reads CASSLGGPTDTQYF. The CDR3 DNA reads as TGTGCCAGCAGCCTCGGGGGGCCCACAGATACGCAGTATTTT. This sequence joins TRBV4-2 and TRBJ2-3; D is perhaps TRBD2 (7 bases). V was shortened by 4 bases and J by 2 bases, with 10 bases between the two germline ends. The CDR3 runs 14 residues. Germline V CDR1 and CDR2: LGHNA, YNFKEQ.